This T cell receptor beta chain stems from a study of blood T cell repertoires in COVID-19. Study-wide background: Whether acute or convalescent, the COVID-19 samples came from the United States, Italy and Spain. Nucleic acid was either cDNA or gDNA, and it came from T cells, B-cell-depleted T cells, or PBMCs.

Per the original methods: Researchers report that nucleated cell counts were estimated from reference gene primer amplification. The assay was immunoSEQ multiplex PCR, and TCRdb's table has in-frame clones only and misses some. That table furnishes V, J and clone size, whereas the DNA furnished D and trimming. The data hold more than 65,000 clones, with more than 75% observed a single time. With 3 bases removed from V and 2 bases from J, the gap between germline ends came to 15 bases. Germline CDR1 SGHNT, CDR2 YYREEE (reference sequence). The CDR3 spans 16 residues. This clone has more than one count but fewer than ten.

Sequenced sample: peripheral blood. This TCR came from a woman over 75 with active or convalescent COVID-19. The chain employs TRBV5-4 and TRBJ2-1; tentatively, D is TRBD2 (7 bases). The CDR3 reads CASSSRGGFTYNEQFF. The CDR3 DNA reads TGTGCCAGCAGCTCAAGGGGGGGTTTCACCTACAATGAGCAGTTCTTC.